Listed here are 17 T cell receptor beta chains from one sample, sequenced in a study of T cell responses to AZD1222 COVID-19 vaccine. Generated by immunoSEQ multiplex PCR, the TCRdb table keeps only in-frame clones and is missing some. The sample has 89,000 or so clones; 86% are singletons. Sequenced here: peripheral blood, sampled 28 days after the second AZD1222 dose. The origin of the receptors is an adult who received the AZD1222 COVID-19 vaccine.

CDR3 region: CASSVTGERSSEQYF. CDR3 DNA: TGTGCCAGCAGCGTCACAGGGGAGCGGTCGTCCGAGCAGTACTTC. The chain links TRBV9 to TRBJ2-7; 7 bases are shared with TRBD1. The CDR3 covers 15 residues. V was clipped by 2 bases and J by 6 bases; unmatched bases: 11. In germline, CDR1 is SGDLS, CDR2 YYNGEE.

The rearrangement uses TRBV2 and TRBJ1-5, with D possibly matching TRBD1 (5 bases). Germline V CDR1 and CDR2: SNHLY, FYNNEI. Trimming removed 8 bases at V and 2 bases at J, with 13 bases between. The CDR3 is made up of 14 amino acids. The CDR3 DNA is TGTGCCAGCGGGGAGGGGCAGGGCAATCAGCCCCAGCATTTT. This translates into CASGEGQGNQPQHF. The entire variable domain, with the rest obtained from reference TRBV2 and TRBJ1-5, is as follows: EPEVTQTPSHQVTQMGQEVILRCVPISNHLYFYWYRQILGQKVEFLVSFYNNEISEKSEIFDDQFSVERPDGSNFTLKIRSTKLEDSAMYFCASGEGQGNQPQHFGDGTRLSIL.

The CDR3 is CAWSPGTGNTIYF. In nucleotides, the CDR3 is TGTGCCTGGAGTCCAGGGACTGGAAACACCATATATTTT. The chain is built from TRBV30 and TRBJ1-3; perhaps TRBD1 as D (5 bases). The CDR3 consists of 13 residues. Germline V gene sequence: CDR1 GTSNPN, CDR2 SVGIG (reference sequence). Trimming removed 2 bases at V and 2 bases at J, with 7 bases between.

The chain carries TRBV2 and TRBJ1-3; 8 nucleotides match TRBD1. V dropped 2 bases and J dropped 2; count of bases not matched to a gene: 5. From germline, CDR1 is SNHLY and CDR2 FYNNEI. CDR3 length: 16 amino acids. CDR3 region: CASSEPTGGPGNTIYF. The CDR3 bases are TGTGCCAGCAGTGAACCTACAGGGGGTCCTGGAAACACCATATATTTT.

DNA for the CDR3: TGTGCCAGGGATGCGCACCCCGGGACAGGGCTCAACGAGCAGTACTTC. Protein sequence: CARDAHPGTGLNEQYF. J is TRBJ2-7 and V is TRBV27, with 9 nucleotides matching TRBD1. J was trimmed by 5 bases and V by 9 bases; bases with no gene match: 17. The CDR3 is made up of 16 amino acids. Germline V gene data show CDR1 as MNHEY and CDR2 as SMNVEV (reference sequence).

The genes are TRBV6-5 and TRBJ2-1; tentative D call: TRBD1 (5 bases). The germline V and J ends were trimmed by 6 bases and 8 bases, with 17 bases remaining between them. The CDR3 extends over 14 amino acids. Looked up from germline, CDR1 is MNHEY and CDR2 is SVGAGI. CDR3 coding DNA: TGTGCCAGCAGGAAAAGGCAGGGCGTCGATGAGCAGTTCTTC. As protein: CASRKRQGVDEQFF.

This chain joins TRBV7-9 and TRBJ2-7; TRBD2 matches at 10 bases. There are 18 residues in the CDR3. V was pared by 2 bases and J by 2 bases, with 12 bases of the junction left unmatched. Germline V gene data show CDR1 as SEHNR and CDR2 as FQNEAQ (reference sequence). The CDR3 nucleotides are TGTGCCAGCAGCTTAACAACCCGTCGGACTAGCGGAGCCTACGAGCAGTACTTC. It is translated as CASSLTTRRTSGAYEQYF. The full variable domain, rest sourced from reference TRBV7-9 and TRBJ2-7, is DTGVSQNPRHKITKRGQNVTFRCDPISEHNRLYWYRQTLGQGPEFLTYFQNEAQLEKSRLLSDRFSAERPKGSFSTLEIQRTEQGDSAMYLCASSLTTRRTSGAYEQYFGPGTRLTVT.

The chain has TRBV9 and TRBJ1-1; 7 positions agree with TRBD1. The CDR3 totals 14 residues. CDR1 is SGDLS, CDR2 YYNGEE, per germline. J gave up 3 bases and V 4 bases, and 6 bases lay outside the gene matches. The CDR3 is CASSTRDSYTEAFF. CDR3 nucleotides: TGTGCCAGCAGCACCCGGGACAGCTACACTGAAGCTTTCTTT.

A few counts support this clone. V gene TRBV5-6 combines with J gene TRBJ1-6; TRBD1 might be the D (5 bases). Germline V CDR1 and CDR2: SGHDT, YYEEEE. CDR3 length equals 14 residues. The germline V and J ends were trimmed by 6 bases and 14 bases, with 21 bases remaining between them. In DNA, the CDR3 is TGTGCCAGCAACCTGTGGGACGGAGCATATGCCCTCCACTTT. This codes for CASNLWDGAYALHF.

The chain joins TRBV6-4 to TRBJ2-1; 15 bases agree with TRBD2. The CDR3 covers 15 residues. Germline values: CDR1 MRHNA, CDR2 SNTAGT. After removal of 8 bases from V and 9 bases from J, the junction contained 8 bases not matched to a gene. CDR3 amino acids: CASAGLAGGSSEQFF. The CDR3 region has the DNA TGTGCCAGCGCGGGACTAGCGGGAGGATCGAGTGAGCAGTTCTTC.

The J gene is TRBJ1-3, the V gene TRBV7-2, with D maybe TRBD1 (5 bases). The CDR3 contains 15 residues. Trimming cost V 0 bases and J 2 bases, with 8 bases left between them. Germline V gene lookup returns CDR1 SGHTA and CDR2 FQGNSA. CDR3 in DNA: TGTGCCAGCAGCTTAGCGAAGGGGACTGGAAACACCATATATTTT. Translated, it gives CASSLAKGTGNTIYF.

The chain carries TRBV6-6 and TRBJ1-4, with 8 bases identical to TRBD1. The J segment lost 4 bases and the V segment lost 5 bases, leaving 24 bases of the junction unmatched. Germline lookup yields CDR1 MNHNY and CDR2 SVGAGI (reference sequence). The CDR3 covers 21 residues. CDR3 sequence: CASSPPTGAWEGFAYNEKLFF. In DNA form, the CDR3 reads TGTGCCAGCAGTCCACCGACAGGGGCTTGGGAGGGGTTCGCCTATAATGAAAAACTGTTTTTT.

This clone was counted a few times. The chain joins TRBV7-9 to TRBJ2-1; 7 positions match TRBD2. V gave up 6 bases and J gave up 4 bases; unmatched junction bases: 3. Germline CDR1 and CDR2: SEHNR and FQNEAQ (reference sequence). The CDR3 length is 13 residues. CDR3 sequence (DNA): TGTGCCAGCAGTGCGGGGGTGTACAATGAGCAGTTCTTC. It encodes CASSAGVYNEQFF. Full variable domain (outside the CDR3, taken from reference TRBV7-9 and TRBJ2-1): DTGVSQNPRHKITKRGQNVTFRCDPISEHNRLYWYRQTLGQGPEFLTYFQNEAQLEKSRLLSDRFSAERPKGSFSTLEIQRTEQGDSAMYLCASSAGVYNEQFFGPGTRLTVL.

This clone was seen only once. The chain couples TRBV27 to TRBJ2-1, with TRBD1 identical over 9 bases. The CDR3 totals 17 residues. Germline V CDR1 and CDR2: MNHEY, SMNVEV (reference sequence). After removal of 5 bases from V and 5 bases from J, the junction contained 13 bases not matched to a gene. In nucleotides, the CDR3 is TGTGCCAGCAGTCGTAACAGGGGGCGAAGTAGACACAATGAGCAGTTCTTC. Translation gives CASSRNRGRSRHNEQFF.

In DNA form, the CDR3 reads TGTGCCAGCAGCGTAAACACGAACACCGGGGAGCTGTTTTTT. As protein: CASSVNTNTGELFF. The chain is built from TRBV9 and TRBJ2-2; D unclear. The germline V and J ends were trimmed by 1 base and 0 bases, with 4 bases remaining between them. CDR3 size: 14 residues. The germline gives CDR1 SGDLS, CDR2 YYNGEE.

The chain combines TRBV30 with TRBJ1-2, with D perhaps matching TRBD1 (5 bases). The CDR3 has 13 amino acids. CDR1 is GTSNPN, CDR2 SVGIG, per germline (reference sequence). V dropped 3 bases and J dropped 8 bases, with 16 bases sitting between them. This CDR3 reads CAWRLGHQEGYTF. The CDR3, as DNA: TGTGCCTGGAGGTTAGGACACCAAGAGGGCTACACCTTC.

The CDR3 coding sequence is TGTGCCAGCAGTTTATCGCGGAACTACGAGCAGTACTTC. Protein: CASSLSRNYEQYF. The chain combines TRBV27 with TRBJ2-7, with D uncertain. Germline lookup yields CDR1 MNHEY and CDR2 SMNVEV (reference sequence). V lost 0 bases and J 3 bases, leaving 6 bases between the germline ends. The CDR3 contains 13 residues.